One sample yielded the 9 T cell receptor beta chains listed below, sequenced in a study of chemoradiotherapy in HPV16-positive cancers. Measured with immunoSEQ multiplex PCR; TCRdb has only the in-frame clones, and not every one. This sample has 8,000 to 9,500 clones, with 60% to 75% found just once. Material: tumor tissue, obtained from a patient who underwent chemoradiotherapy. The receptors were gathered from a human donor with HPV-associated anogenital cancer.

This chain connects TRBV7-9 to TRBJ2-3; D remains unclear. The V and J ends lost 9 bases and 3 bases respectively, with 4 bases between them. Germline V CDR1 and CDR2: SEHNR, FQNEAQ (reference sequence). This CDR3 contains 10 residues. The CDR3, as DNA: TGTGCCAGGGGAACAGATACGCAGTATTTT. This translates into CARGTDTQYF.

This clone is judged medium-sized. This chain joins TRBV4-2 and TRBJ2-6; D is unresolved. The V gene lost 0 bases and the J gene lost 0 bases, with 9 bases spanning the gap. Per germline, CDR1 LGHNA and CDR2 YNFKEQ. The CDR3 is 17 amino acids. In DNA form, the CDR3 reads TGTGCCAGCAGCCAAGATGGTGGCCGCTCTGGGGCCAACGTCCTGACTTTC. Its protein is CASSQDGGRSGANVLTF.

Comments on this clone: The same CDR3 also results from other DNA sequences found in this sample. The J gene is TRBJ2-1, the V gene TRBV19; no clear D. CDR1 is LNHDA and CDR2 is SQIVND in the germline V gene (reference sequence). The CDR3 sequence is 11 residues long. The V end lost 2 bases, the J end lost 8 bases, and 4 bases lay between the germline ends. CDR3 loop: CASSIRDEQFF. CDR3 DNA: TGTGCCAGTAGTATAAGGGATGAGCAGTTCTTC.

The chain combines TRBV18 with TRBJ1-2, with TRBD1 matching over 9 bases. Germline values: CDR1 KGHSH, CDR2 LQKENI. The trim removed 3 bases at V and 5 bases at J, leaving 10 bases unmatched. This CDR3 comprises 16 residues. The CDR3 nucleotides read TGTGCCAGCTCACCGCCCGGGACAGGGAGTGTATATGGCTACACCTTC. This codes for CASSPPGTGSVYGYTF.

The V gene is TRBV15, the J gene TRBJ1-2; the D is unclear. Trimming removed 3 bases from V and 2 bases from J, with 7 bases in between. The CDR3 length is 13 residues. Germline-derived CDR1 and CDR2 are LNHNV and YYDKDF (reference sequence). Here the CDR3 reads CATSRVRNYGYTF. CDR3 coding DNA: TGTGCCACCAGCAGGGTGAGGAACTATGGCTACACCTTC.

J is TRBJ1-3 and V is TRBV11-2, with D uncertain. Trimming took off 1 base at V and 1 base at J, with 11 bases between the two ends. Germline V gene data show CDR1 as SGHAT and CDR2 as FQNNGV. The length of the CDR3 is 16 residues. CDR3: CASSLAPPGSGNTIYF. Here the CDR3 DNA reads TGTGCCAGCAGCTTAGCTCCCCCCGGGTCTGGAAACACCATATATTTT.

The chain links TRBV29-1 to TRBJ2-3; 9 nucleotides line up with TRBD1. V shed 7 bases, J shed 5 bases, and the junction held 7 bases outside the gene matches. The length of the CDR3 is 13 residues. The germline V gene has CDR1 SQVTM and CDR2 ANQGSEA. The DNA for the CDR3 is TGCAGCGCCGGACAGGGGCAAGGAGATACGCAGTATTTT. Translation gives CSAGQGQGDTQYF.

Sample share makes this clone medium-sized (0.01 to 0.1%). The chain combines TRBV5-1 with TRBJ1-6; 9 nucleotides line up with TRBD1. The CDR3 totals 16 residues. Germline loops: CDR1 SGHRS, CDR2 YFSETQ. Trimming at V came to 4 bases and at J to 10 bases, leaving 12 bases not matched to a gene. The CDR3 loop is CASSLEDRGKGSPLHF. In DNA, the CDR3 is TGCGCCAGCAGCCTGGAGGACAGGGGAAAGGGATCACCCCTCCACTTT.

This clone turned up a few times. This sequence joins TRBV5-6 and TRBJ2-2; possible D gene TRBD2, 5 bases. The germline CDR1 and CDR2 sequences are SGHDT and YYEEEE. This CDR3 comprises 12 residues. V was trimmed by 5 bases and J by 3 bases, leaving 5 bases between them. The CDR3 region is CASRRDTGELFF. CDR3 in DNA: TGTGCCAGCAGGAGGGACACCGGGGAGCTGTTTTTT.